Listed below are T cell receptor beta chains from one sample, sequenced in a study of T-cell memory formation after mild COVID-19. MiXCR, run by TCRdb on the 5' RACE reads, gives a single entry per CDR3 protein. The repertoire holds about 350,000 distinct CDR3 sequences, about an eighth seen once, with over 20% in the top ten. Sequencing input: PBMCs or a T cell subset sorted from them (not recorded which). These receptor sequences come from a man younger than 30 who had mild COVID-19 (a few samples of this study predate the infection). Cell type and time point are not known. Both conserved end residues are part of each CDR3. A D gene is named only where the DNA matches it firmly. Size tells how often a clone was seen (once, few, many) or the class of an expanded clone, and some rows leave it out.

NA | TRBJ2-5 | NA | TRBV20-1 | TGCAGTGCGGACCGGGGATCCCAGGAGACCCAGTACTTC | CSADRGSQETQYF
NA | TRBJ1-6 | NA | TRBV12-3/TRBV12-4 | TGTGCCAGCAGCCCCGGGAAGGTCGGTTCACCCCTCCACTTT | CASSPGKVGSPLHF
TRBD1 | TRBJ1-1 | few | TRBV7-9 | TGTGCCAGCAGCTTTTCCCGGGACAGCCTTACGAACACTGAAGCTTTCTTT | CASSFSRDSLTNTEAFF
TRBD1 | TRBJ2-1 | NA | TRBV7-8 | TGTGCCAGCAGCTTAAGGGACAGGGGGTACAATGAGCAGTTCTTC | CASSLRDRGYNEQFF
TRBD2 | TRBJ2-3 | NA | TRBV11-2 | TGTGCCAGCAGCTTAGTCGGGGGGACTGGAGATACGCAGTATTTT | CASSLVGGTGDTQYF
TRBD1 | TRBJ2-3 | NA | TRBV7-9 | TGTGCCAGCAGCACCGACAGGGCCCGTGATGATACGCAGTATTTT | CASSTDRARDDTQYF
NA | TRBJ2-1 | few | TRBV5-7 | TGTGCCAGCATCCTCCCCAATGAGCAGTTCTTC | CASILPNEQFF
NA | TRBJ1-2 | few | TRBV7-2 | TGTGCCAGCAGCTTATCGCCGGACTATGGCTACACCTTC | CASSLSPDYGYTF
NA | TRBJ2-3 | NA | TRBV18 | TGTGCCAGCTCACGCGCGGGTGGCTCCGTCGGAAAAACCACAGATACGCAGTATTTT | CASSRAGGSVGKTTDTQYF
TRBD2 | TRBJ2-1 | NA | TRBV9 | TGTGCCAGCAGCGAAGCACTAGCGGGACTAGCGGGGTACAATGAGCAGTTCTTC | CASSEALAGLAGYNEQFF
TRBD1 | TRBJ1-2 | NA | TRBV12-3/TRBV12-4 | TGTGCCAGCAGTCGCCGACAGGGTTGGGGTAACTATGGCTACACCTTC | CASSRRQGWGNYGYTF
TRBD2 | TRBJ2-1 | NA | TRBV4-1 | TGCGCCAGCAGCCAAGCGGGGGGAGTGAATGAGCAGTTCTTC | CASSQAGGVNEQFF
TRBD1 | TRBJ2-2 | few | TRBV7-6 | TGTGCCAGCAGCCTCCCGGACAGGGGGATCGCCGGGGAGCTGTTTTTT | CASSLPDRGIAGELFF
NA | TRBJ2-7 | many | TRBV11-2 | TGTGCCAGCAGCTCCAGCAGGCTTGGGGCTTACGAGCAGTACTTC | CASSSSRLGAYEQYF
NA | TRBJ2-2 | NA | TRBV5-1 | TGCGCCAGCAGTATGACTTGGAACACCGGGGAGCTGTTTTTT | CASSMTWNTGELFF
NA | TRBJ2-7 | NA | TRBV3-1 | TGTGCCAGCAGCCAAGGAGGGGCAGAGCAGTACTTC | CASSQGGAEQYF
NA | TRBJ2-3 | NA | TRBV5-1 | TGCGCCAGCAGCTTAGGCGATCGAGGGACAGATACGCAGTATTTT | CASSLGDRGTDTQYF
TRBD2 | TRBJ2-1 | few | TRBV7-3 | TGTGCCAGCAGCTTGGGACTAGCGGGGCAAAATGAGCAGTTCTTC | CASSLGLAGQNEQFF
TRBD1 | TRBJ2-7 | NA | TRBV10-3 | TGTGCCATCAGCAACCGGGACAGGGGGAACGAGCAGTACTTC | CAISNRDRGNEQYF
TRBD1 | TRBJ2-6 | NA | TRBV6-1 | TGTGCCAGCAGTGAATCCCAGGGGGCAACCGGGGCCAACGTCCTGACTTTC | CASSESQGATGANVLTF
NA | TRBJ2-5 | many | TRBV29-1 | TGCAGCGTTGAGGACCAAGAGACCCAGTACTTC | CSVEDQETQYF
TRBD2 | TRBJ2-3 | few | TRBV6-2/TRBV6-3 | TGTGCCAGCAGTTACACGAGGGGAGCGGGGGTCACAGATACGCAGTATTTT | CASSYTRGAGVTDTQYF
NA | TRBJ1-6 | many | TRBV27 | TGTGCCACCGGCAGATTCACCGCCCTTAATTCACCCCTCCACTTT | CATGRFTALNSPLHF
NA | TRBJ1-2 | NA | TRBV18 | TGTGCCAGCTCGACAGGCATCTATGGCTACACCTTC | CASSTGIYGYTF
NA | TRBJ2-2 | NA | TRBV7-3 | TGTGCCAGCAGCCACGACCGGACCGGGGAGCTGTTTTTT | CASSHDRTGELFF
NA | TRBJ2-7 | many | TRBV7-6 | TGTGCCAGCAGCTTTAGGACATCAAGCTCCTACGAGCAGTACTTC | CASSFRTSSSYEQYF
NA | TRBJ1-2 | NA | TRBV7-6 | TGTGCCAGCAGCCCGGGAACCGGAGGGCCTTATGGCTACACCTTC | CASSPGTGGPYGYTF
NA | TRBJ1-6 | NA | TRBV6-4 | TGTGCCAGCAGTGCATACGCTCAGGGGAGCTCCTATAATTCACCCCTCCACTTT | CASSAYAQGSSYNSPLHF
NA | TRBJ1-2 | NA | TRBV2 | TGTGCCAGCAAAATGATCGTGGGCGATGGCTACACCTTC | CASKMIVGDGYTF
NA | TRBJ2-1 | few | TRBV10-3 | TGTGCCATCCGAGGCGGGCAGTCAACTTACAATGAGCAGTTCTTC | CAIRGGQSTYNEQFF
NA | TRBJ2-3 | NA | TRBV25-1 | TGTGCCAGCAGTGGGGGCCCCATTAGTGGAACAGATACGCAGTATTTT | CASSGGPISGTDTQYF
TRBD2 | TRBJ2-3 | many | TRBV29-1 | TGCAGCGTGGGGACGGGGGGGAACACAGATACGCAGTATTTT | CSVGTGGNTDTQYF
NA | TRBJ2-3 | few | TRBV5-4 | TGTGCCAGCAGCCCGGAGACAGACCGGCCAGATACGCAGTATTTT | CASSPETDRPDTQYF
NA | TRBJ2-1 | few | TRBV7-6 | TGTGCCAGCAGCTTAATTGCGGGGGCCTCCTACAATGAGCAGTTCTTC | CASSLIAGASYNEQFF
TRBD2 | TRBJ2-3 | NA | TRBV6-1 | TGTGCCAGCAGTGACCGCCTAGCGGGAACCACAGATACGCAGTATTTT | CASSDRLAGTTDTQYF
NA | TRBJ2-2 | NA | TRBV5-1 | TGCGCCAGCAGCACAGGGCCGAACACCGGGGAGCTGTTTTTT | CASSTGPNTGELFF
NA | TRBJ2-5 | few | TRBV9 | TGTGCCAGCAGCGCACCCACAGGGTCGGAGACCCAGTACTTC | CASSAPTGSETQYF
NA | TRBJ2-1 | NA | TRBV7-9 | TGTGCCAGCAGCAGGGTTGGGCAGGGCCGAGGAAATGAGCAGTTCTTC | CASSRVGQGRGNEQFF
NA | TRBJ2-7 | NA | TRBV5-1 | TGCGCCAGCAGCTTGAACATCTTGGTTGGGGAGCAGTACTTC | CASSLNILVGEQYF
NA | TRBJ1-3 | few | TRBV12-3/TRBV12-4 | TGTGCCAGCAGCGGACAGATATCTGGAAACACCATATATTTT | CASSGQISGNTIYF
TRBD1 | TRBJ1-1 | NA | TRBV6-2/TRBV6-3 | TGTGCCGTTTACAGGGGGCCTACTGAAGCTTTCTTT | CAVYRGPTEAFF
NA | TRBJ1-2 | few | TRBV5-1 | TGCGCCAGCAGCCAGGAAGCGCATGGCTACACCTTC | CASSQEAHGYTF
NA | TRBJ2-4 | NA | TRBV5-1 | TGCGCCAGCAGCCAGAGGGGAGCCAAAAACATTCAGTACTTC | CASSQRGAKNIQYF
NA | TRBJ2-5 | NA | TRBV7-9 | TGTGCCAGCAGCTCGGGGCCCCAAGAGACCCAGTACTTC | CASSSGPQETQYF
NA | TRBJ1-2 | few | TRBV29-1 | TGCAGCGTTGGACAGAGCTCGGGCTATGGCTACACCTTC | CSVGQSSGYGYTF
NA | TRBJ1-4 | few | TRBV5-1 | TGCGCCAGCACACAGGGCGCTAATGAAAAACTGTTTTTT | CASTQGANEKLFF
NA | TRBJ2-1 | NA | TRBV11-3 | TGTGCCAGCAGCCCTTTGGGGAATCCGGGGGGCAAGACTGGGAACAATGAGCAGTTCTTC | CASSPLGNPGGKTGNNEQFF
NA | TRBJ2-5 | NA | TRBV14 | TGTGCCAGCAGCCCAACATTCCAAGAGACCCAGTACTTC | CASSPTFQETQYF
NA | TRBJ2-1 | NA | TRBV5-1 | TGCGCCAGCAGCTTGGTTAGCGGTGGGAACAATGAGCAGTTCTTC | CASSLVSGGNNEQFF
NA | TRBJ1-3 | NA | TRBV28 | TGTGCCAGCAGGCTCGGCTCTGGAAACACCATATATTTT | CASRLGSGNTIYF
NA | TRBJ2-3 | NA | TRBV7-2 | TGTGCCAGCAGCTCAAACCTTAATACGCAGTATTTT | CASSSNLNTQYF
NA | TRBJ2-7 | NA | TRBV23-1 | TGCGCCAGCAGTCAATTTCAATCACCAGCGGGTCCCGAGCAGTACTTC | CASSQFQSPAGPEQYF
TRBD1 | TRBJ1-2 | NA | TRBV7-3 | TGTGCCAGCAGTACAGGGGGGACTAACTATGGCTACACCTTC | CASSTGGTNYGYTF
TRBD1 | TRBJ2-5 | NA | TRBV11-2 | TGTGCCAGCAGCTTAGACCGGTACAGGGGAGAGGAGGAGACCCAGTACTTC | CASSLDRYRGEEETQYF
NA | TRBJ2-1 | few | TRBV2 | TGTGCCAGCAGTCAGAACCCCCGGGTCAATGAGCAGTTCTTC | CASSQNPRVNEQFF
NA | TRBJ2-3 | few | TRBV9 | TGTGCCAGCAGCGTAGCGGGGGTAAGGGATACGCAGTATTTT | CASSVAGVRDTQYF
NA | TRBJ2-5 | NA | TRBV7-6 | TGTGCCAGCACCGAGCGGGCTATAAGGCCGGAGACCCAGTACTTC | CASTERAIRPETQYF